The rows below give T cell receptor beta chains drawn from one sample of a study of T cell responses to AZD1222 COVID-19 vaccine. Data came from immunoSEQ multiplex PCR; TCRdb stores just in-frame clones and leaves some out. The sample lists some 97,000 clones; 80% to 90% were seen once. This material consisted of peripheral blood, taken on day 0 of AZD1222 vaccination. These receptors originate from an adult in good health. Both conserved end residues are part of each CDR3. Fields, in order: V gene, clone size, J gene, D gene, CDR3 DNA, CDR3 protein. A D gene is named only where the DNA matches it firmly. Clone size is stated in some rows and not others, as once, few, many or a class when expanded.

TRBV29-1	NA	TRBJ2-5	NA	TGCGTTTTTTCTGGGCAGGGACAAGAGACCCAGTACTTC	CVFSGQGQETQYF
TRBV7-9	NA	TRBJ2-3	NA	TGTGCCAGCAGCCTCCGGGACTTCACAGATACGCAGTATTTT	CASSLRDFTDTQYF
TRBV7-2	NA	TRBJ2-7	NA	TGTGCCAGCAGCTTAGCGCTCGAGTTAGGCGAGCAGTACTTC	CASSLALELGEQYF
TRBV19	NA	TRBJ2-2	NA	TGTGCCAGTAGGCACCAGAACACCGGGGAGCTGTTTTTT	CASRHQNTGELFF
TRBV2	NA	TRBJ1-2	NA	TGTGCCACCCAGAAACAGGGACCCTATGGCTACACCTTC	CATQKQGPYGYTF
TRBV30	NA	TRBJ1-2	NA	TGTGCCTGGAGGGGCAGGGCCAACTATGGCTACACCTTC	CAWRGRANYGYTF
TRBV25-1	NA	TRBJ2-1	TRBD1	TGTGCCAGCAGTGAAACCCCCAGACAGGGGGCGAGTGAGCAGTTCTTC	CASSETPRQGASEQFF
TRBV7-2	NA	TRBJ2-2	NA	TGTGCCAGCAGTAGTCGCCAGGCGATGTCGGCCGGGGAGCTGTTTTTT	CASSSRQAMSAGELFF
TRBV29-1	once	TRBJ2-7	NA	TGCAGCGTTGAAGCAGGACCCACCTACGAGCAGTACTTC	CSVEAGPTYEQYF
TRBV20-1	once	TRBJ1-5	NA	TGCAGTGCTAGTTGGGGTCAGCCCCAGCATTTT	CSASWGQPQHF
TRBV5-4	NA	TRBJ1-1	TRBD1	TGTGCCAGCAGCTTCCCGACAGGGAGCGGCACTGAAGCTTTCTTT	CASSFPTGSGTEAFF
TRBV30	NA	TRBJ1-6	NA	TGTGCCTGGAGTCCTGAACCTAGGAATTCACCCCTCCACTTT	CAWSPEPRNSPLHF
TRBV6-5	NA	TRBJ1-2	TRBD1	TGTGCCAGCAGGACAGGGGCAAACTATGGCTACACCTTC	CASRTGANYGYTF
TRBV9	NA	TRBJ2-1	TRBD2	TGTGCCAGCAGCGTAACTAGCGGGGGGAGCCCCTACAATGAGCAGTTCTTC	CASSVTSGGSPYNEQFF
TRBV27	NA	TRBJ1-2	NA	TGTGCCAGCAGCGGAAGGGACACTCTCTCCCGGTTCTATGGCTACACCTTC	CASSGRDTLSRFYGYTF
TRBV27	NA	TRBJ2-7	NA	TGTGCCAGCAGGGCAGGGTACGAGCAGTACTTC	CASRAGYEQYF
TRBV30	NA	TRBJ2-5	NA	TGTGCCTGGAGTGTTTTGACCCAAGAGACCCAGTACTTC	CAWSVLTQETQYF
TRBV4-3	NA	TRBJ1-4	NA	TGCGCCAGCAGCCAAGAAGGGGAGGGAACGGAAAAACTGTTTTTT	CASSQEGEGTEKLFF
TRBV6-1	few	TRBJ2-1	TRBD2	TGTGCCAGCAGTGTACAACCCCCTAGCGGGGTCTACAATGAGCAGTTCTTC	CASSVQPPSGVYNEQFF
TRBV19	NA	TRBJ2-5	TRBD2	TGTGCCAGTAAGAGAGCGGGGGTTGAATACTTC	CASKRAGVEYF
TRBV3-1/TRBV3-2	once	TRBJ1-3	NA	TGTGCCAGCAGCCAAGAATTCGGGGTCGGAAACACCATATATTTT	CASSQEFGVGNTIYF
TRBV5-1	NA	TRBJ2-5	NA	TGCGCCAGCAGCAGGCTCGGGGGACAAGGCGTGGAGACCCAGTACTTC	CASSRLGGQGVETQYF
TRBV7-9	NA	TRBJ1-6	TRBD1	TGTGCCAGCAGCTTCCTCGGACAGGGGAATTCACCCCTCCACTTT	CASSFLGQGNSPLHF
TRBV6-5	NA	TRBJ2-4	TRBD1	TGTGCCAGCAGAGGGACAGGGGAAAACATTCAGTACTTC	CASRGTGENIQYF
TRBV6-5	NA	TRBJ1-1	TRBD1	TGTGCCAGCAGTATAGGGACAGGGGAAGCTTTCTTT	CASSIGTGEAFF
TRBV14	NA	TRBJ2-1	TRBD2	TGTGCCAGCAGCCAAGGACTAGCGGGGGCCTACTTGGTCTACAATGAGCAGTTCTTC	CASSQGLAGAYLVYNEQFF
TRBV14	NA	TRBJ1-2	NA	TGTGCCAGCAGCCAGACGAGGGGAATTTATGTAAACTATGGCTACACCTTC	CASSQTRGIYVNYGYTF
TRBV15	once	TRBJ1-5	NA	TGTGCCACCAGCAGAGATCAGGCAAGCAATCAGCCCCAGCATTTT	CATSRDQASNQPQHF
TRBV7-2	NA	TRBJ1-4	NA	TGTGCCAGCAGCTTAGACACCGGGGGTGGTGAAAAACTGTTTTTT	CASSLDTGGGEKLFF
TRBV4-1	few	TRBJ2-7	TRBD2	TGCGCCAGCAGCCCTACCCACCTCAGCGGGGAAACCTACGAGCAGTACTTC	CASSPTHLSGETYEQYF
TRBV7-9	NA	TRBJ1-4	NA	TGTGCCAGCAGCTTAGCGCTCCAGGGGAGTGCGGAAAAACTGTTTTTT	CASSLALQGSAEKLFF
TRBV28	NA	TRBJ2-4	NA	TGTGCCAGCACCTGGACAGCAACGTCAGCCAAAAACATTCAGTACTTC	CASTWTATSAKNIQYF
TRBV18	once	TRBJ1-2	NA	TGTGCCAGCTCACGAACCCCCGGGACATCGTCCAACTATGGCTACACCTTC	CASSRTPGTSSNYGYTF
TRBV20-1	NA	TRBJ2-7	NA	TGCAGTACAAGGACAGTCTACGAGCAGTACTTC	CSTRTVYEQYF
TRBV6-2/TRBV6-3	NA	TRBJ2-5	TRBD2	TGTGCCAGCAGTTCCCGACTAGCGGGGGGGACGTACCAAGAGACCCAGTACTTC	CASSSRLAGGTYQETQYF
TRBV7-2	once	TRBJ1-1	NA	TGTGCCAGCAGCTTAGCAGGCCGGTGGGTGCCCCACACTGAAGCTTTCTTT	CASSLAGRWVPHTEAFF
TRBV5-5	NA	TRBJ1-2	NA	TGTGCCAGCAGCTTCATCTCTACAGGAGTCTATGGCTACACCTTC	CASSFISTGVYGYTF
TRBV6-6	NA	TRBJ1-6	NA	TGTGCCAGCAGGAGAGATTCACCCCTCCACTTT	CASRRDSPLHF
TRBV11-1	NA	TRBJ2-2	NA	TGTGCCAGCAGCTTAGTTTACGGGGGAATCACCGGGGAGCTGTTTTTT	CASSLVYGGITGELFF
TRBV28	NA	TRBJ1-5	NA	TGTGCCAGCAGTTTTTCCCCGGGGTTGGGAAGTATGGATCAGCCCCAGCATTTT	CASSFSPGLGSMDQPQHF
TRBV6-2/TRBV6-3	medium-sized	TRBJ1-1	NA	TGTGCCAGCAGTTACTTGGCAAGTATGAACACTGAAGCTTTCTTT	CASSYLASMNTEAFF
TRBV9	NA	TRBJ1-5	NA	TGTGCCAGCAGCGTAGAAGGGGGCAATCAGCCCCAGCATTTT	CASSVEGGNQPQHF
TRBV6-5	NA	TRBJ1-2	TRBD1	TGTGCCAGCAGGACAGGGGGTGGTGGCTACACCTTC	CASRTGGGGYTF
TRBV4-3	NA	TRBJ1-1	NA	TGCGCCAGCAGCCAAGATGAGGGGCCCGGCAGGCTCGGGAACACTGAAGCTTTCTTT	CASSQDEGPGRLGNTEAFF
TRBV20-1	many	TRBJ2-7	NA	TGCAGTGCTAGAACAACTTACGAGCAGTACTTC	CSARTTYEQYF
TRBV5-4	NA	TRBJ2-7	TRBD2	TGTGCCAGCAGCCGCGGGGGGGAGGTTTACTCCTACGAGCAGTACTTC	CASSRGGEVYSYEQYF
TRBV4-2	NA	TRBJ1-3	NA	TGTGCCAGCAGCCAAGATAATCCCAAAACAGGGTTTATAGACACCATATATTTT	CASSQDNPKTGFIDTIYF
TRBV7-6	NA	TRBJ2-7	NA	TGTGCCAGCAGCTTAGAGGGCAGATCCTACGAGCAGTACTTC	CASSLEGRSYEQYF
TRBV6-2/TRBV6-3	NA	TRBJ2-7	TRBD2	TGTGCCAGCAGTCTAGCGGGGGGCGGCTACGAGCAGTACTTC	CASSLAGGGYEQYF
TRBV18	NA	TRBJ1-4	NA	TGTGCCAGCTCACAGACGGGGGTTAATGAAAAACTGTTTTTT	CASSQTGVNEKLFF
TRBV7-3	NA	TRBJ2-3	NA	TGTGCCAGCAGCTCAGGACGGACAGATACGCAGTATTTT	CASSSGRTDTQYF
TRBV7-2	NA	TRBJ2-2	TRBD2	TGTGCCAGCAGCTCTATCCCGGGACTAGCGGGGGGAAGCGGGGAGCTGTTTTTT	CASSSIPGLAGGSGELFF
TRBV5-1	NA	TRBJ2-1	NA	TGCGCCAGCAGCTTGGATCTGTGGGAGCAGTTCTTC	CASSLDLWEQFF
TRBV5-1	few	TRBJ1-1	TRBD1	TGCGCCAGCAGCCTAGACAGGGGAATGAACACTGAAGCTTTCTTT	CASSLDRGMNTEAFF
TRBV9	NA	TRBJ2-3	TRBD2	TGTGCCAGCAGATCTCTAGCGGGGGAGGATACGCAGTATTTT	CASRSLAGEDTQYF
TRBV28	NA	TRBJ1-4	NA	TGTGCCAGCAGTTTACGGCCCCAGGGGAATGAAAAACTGTTTTTT	CASSLRPQGNEKLFF
TRBV19	few	TRBJ1-5	NA	TGTGCCACCGGGAATCAGCCCCAGCATTTT	CATGNQPQHF
TRBV7-8	NA	TRBJ2-1	NA	TGTGCCAGCAGCTTTATCGAAAGCACTCAGTTCTTC	CASSFIESTQFF
TRBV18	NA	TRBJ1-2	NA	TGTGCCAGCTCACGCCGGAGCTATGGCTACACCTTC	CASSRRSYGYTF
TRBV5-1	NA	TRBJ2-3	NA	TGCGCCAGCAGCTTCGGTGTATCAGATACGCAGTATTTT	CASSFGVSDTQYF